The 17 T cell receptor beta chains in this list originate from one sample, sequenced in a study of cytomegalovirus exposure and HLA in healthy donors. This table comes from immunoSEQ multiplex PCR, and its TCRdb copy is limited to in-frame clones, with some not included. The sample carries approximately 180,000 clones, around 86% recorded once. Sequenced input: PBMCs. Every receptor here comes from a woman between 18 and 30 years old in good health and CMV-seronegative.

The chain combines TRBV10-3 with TRBJ1-1, with a weak D call TRBD1 (6 bases). Trimming shortened V by 7 bases and J by 0 bases, and 15 bases separated the two germline ends. CDR3 length equals 15 residues. CDR1 is ENHRY, CDR2 SYGVKD, per germline. This CDR3 is CAIKQGRNMNTEAFF. CDR3 sequence (DNA): TGTGCCATCAAACAGGGCCGAAATATGAACACTGAAGCTTTCTTT.

The genes are TRBV18 and TRBJ1-4; no firm D call. V lost 2 bases and J lost 14, with 12 bases in between. This CDR3 is built from 12 residues. Looked up from germline, CDR1 is KGHSH and CDR2 is LQKENI. Here the CDR3 DNA reads TGTGCCAGCTCACCAGAGCAGACATTGCTGTTTTTT. Translating it yields CASSPEQTLLFF.

The chain joins TRBV29-1 to TRBJ2-3; 8 bases align to TRBD2. The V segment lost 3 bases and the J segment 1 base; nucleotides outside the gene matches: 9. Germline V gene lookup returns CDR1 SQVTM and CDR2 ANQGSEA. The CDR3 consists of 16 residues. CDR3 DNA: TGCAGCGTTGAGGGGATAGCGGGGACGGGCACAGATACGCAGTATTTT. This codes for CSVEGIAGTGTDTQYF.

The chain has TRBV6-1 and TRBJ1-1; D unclear. The germline V gene has CDR1 MNHNS and CDR2 SASEGT. Trimming cost V 1 base and J 0 bases, with 6 bases left between them. CDR3 length equals 14 residues. CDR3 region: CASSEGRLNTEAFF. As DNA, the CDR3 is TGTGCCAGCAGTGAAGGGCGGCTGAACACTGAAGCTTTCTTT.

The V gene is TRBV19, the J gene TRBJ2-2, with TRBD1 matching 7 bases. This CDR3 has 15 residues. Per germline, CDR1 LNHDA and CDR2 SQIVND (reference sequence). V shed 5 bases, J shed 1 base, and the junction held 4 bases outside the gene matches. The CDR3 DNA is TGTGCCAGTAGTTATAGACAGGGGAACACCGGGGAGCTGTTTTTT. Residues: CASSYRQGNTGELFF.

The J gene is TRBJ1-2, the V gene TRBV10-3, with D possibly matching TRBD1 (5 bases). The CDR3 covers 14 residues. Looked up from germline, CDR1 is ENHRY and CDR2 is SYGVKD. V lost 6 bases to trimming and J lost 0 bases, with 11 bases between them. Here the CDR3 DNA reads TGTGCCATCAGGACAGCTACGTCTAACTATGGCTACACCTTC. Translating gives CAIRTATSNYGYTF.

The chain recombines TRBV7-9 with TRBJ1-4; D is ambiguous. The CDR3 loop spans 15 amino acids. Per the germline V gene, CDR1 is SEHNR and CDR2 is FQNEAQ (reference sequence). V lost 5 bases to trimming and J lost 2 bases, with 12 bases between them. The CDR3 protein is CASSTRLSTNEKLFF. The CDR3 nucleotides are TGTGCCAGCAGCACCCGGTTGTCCACTAATGAAAAACTGTTTTTT. Drawing the rest from reference TRBV7-9 and TRBJ1-4, the complete variable domain is DTGVSQNPRHKITKRGQNVTFRCDPISEHNRLYWYRQTLGQGPEFLTYFQNEAQLEKSRLLSDRFSAERPKGSFSTLEIQRTEQGDSAMYLCASSTRLSTNEKLFFGSGTQLSVL.

This sequence joins TRBV2 and TRBJ1-2, with TRBD1 matching over 11 bases. The CDR3 is 15 residues long. The germline V gene has CDR1 SNHLY and CDR2 FYNNEI. V dropped 4 bases and J dropped 8; count of bases not matched to a gene: 9. The CDR3 bases are TGTGCCAGCAGTGCCACCATGGGACAGGGGGGAGGCTACACCTTC. As protein: CASSATMGQGGGYTF.

V and J are TRBV13 and TRBJ1-1, with TRBD1 identical over 7 bases. In germline, CDR1 is PRHDT, CDR2 FYEKMQ (reference sequence). V lost 1 base and J lost 0; bases outside the gene matches: 8. The CDR3 loop spans 17 amino acids. The chain's CDR3 is CASSLVPGGQMNTEAFF. DNA for the CDR3: TGTGCCAGCAGCTTAGTGCCCGGGGGACAGATGAACACTGAAGCTTTCTTT.

The chain is built from TRBV6-1 and TRBJ1-2; 7 nucleotides line up with TRBD1. The CDR3 runs 14 residues. V trimming: 4 bases; J trimming: 5 bases; junction bases outside the gene matches: 7. Germline V gene lookup returns CDR1 MNHNS and CDR2 SASEGT. The CDR3 region is CASSADRMGYGYTF. The CDR3 nucleotides read TGTGCCAGCAGTGCGGACAGGATGGGATATGGCTACACCTTC.

V and J are TRBV19 and TRBJ1-1; D uncertain. The CDR3 sequence is 16 residues long. Germline CDR1 reads LNHDA; CDR2 reads SQIVND (reference sequence). Trimming left V 1 base short and J 0 bases short, with 12 bases between. The CDR3 region is CASSIVHVDMNTEAFF. CDR3 sequence (DNA): TGTGCCAGTAGTATAGTACACGTAGACATGAACACTGAAGCTTTCTTT. The variable domain in full, with the rest retrieved from reference TRBV19 and TRBJ1-1, is DGGITQSPKYLFRKEGQNVTLSCEQNLNHDAMYWYRQDPGQGLRLIYYSQIVNDFQKGDIAEGYSVSREKKESFPLTVTSAQKNPTAFYLCASSIVHVDMNTEAFFGQGTRLTVV.

The V call is TRBV18, the J call TRBJ1-6; D unresolved. Trimming took off 3 bases at V and 7 bases at J, with 10 bases between the two ends. Germline assignment: CDR1 KGHSH and CDR2 LQKENI. The CDR3 totals 14 residues. CDR3 nucleotides: TGTGCCAGCTCACCTCAGAGGCCCAATTCACCCCTCCACTTT. Amino acids: CASSPQRPNSPLHF. Combining the CDR3 with reference TRBV18 and TRBJ1-6 gives the whole variable domain NAGVMQNPRHLVRRRGQEARLRCSPMKGHSHVYWYRQLPEEGLKFMVYLQKENIIDESGMPKERFSAEFPKEGPSILRIQQVVRGDSAAYFCASSPQRPNSPLHFGNGTRLTVT.

The chain carries TRBV10-2 and TRBJ1-1; no reliable D call. CDR3 length equals 12 residues. The V gene's germline CDR1 is WSHSY and CDR2 SAAADI. V dropped 8 bases and J dropped 1 base, with 8 bases sitting between them. The CDR3 DNA is TGCGCCAGCCGTCCGTGGAACACTGAAGCTTTCTTT. It yields the protein CASRPWNTEAFF.

CDR3 DNA sequence: TGTGCCAGCAGCCCGGGGACAGGGTCCTACAATGAGCAGTTCTTC. Its protein is CASSPGTGSYNEQFF. The chain uses TRBV6-5 and TRBJ2-1, with 9 bases aligning to TRBD1. With V trimmed by 6 bases and J by 1 base, 4 bases remained unmatched. Germline CDR1 and CDR2: MNHEY and SVGAGI. The CDR3 totals 15 residues.

This clone was recorded only once. The CDR3 region has the DNA TGTGCCAGCAGCGCTCAGGGTATCGGGAACACTGAAGCTTTCTTT. Translating it yields CASSAQGIGNTEAFF. J is TRBJ1-1 and V is TRBV9; a weak D match, TRBD1 (5 bases). The germline gives CDR1 SGDLS, CDR2 YYNGEE. Trimming took 3 bases from V and 1 from J, leaving 13 bases between them. The CDR3 is made up of 15 amino acids. Supplemented by reference TRBV9 and TRBJ1-1, the full variable domain reads DSGVTQTPKHLITATGQRVTLRCSPRSGDLSVYWYQQSLDQGLQFLIQYYNGEERAKGNILERFSAQQFPDLHSELNLSSLELGDSALYFCASSAQGIGNTEAFFGQGTRLTVV.

The chain combines TRBV7-9 with TRBJ1-1; D is unresolved. CDR1 and CDR2 (germline): SEHNR, FQNEAQ (reference sequence). The CDR3 is made up of 15 amino acids. Trimming left V 1 base short and J 1 base short, with 10 bases between. The CDR3 sequence: CASSLDSGRNTEAFF. The CDR3 DNA follows: TGTGCCAGCAGCTTAGATTCGGGGAGGAACACTGAAGCTTTCTTT.

The chain links TRBV19 to TRBJ1-2; TRBD1 matches at 8 bases. The CDR3 runs to 15 residues. The V gene end was trimmed by 3 bases and the J gene end by 4 bases; junction bases not matched to a gene: 7. The germline CDR1 and CDR2 sequences are LNHDA and SQIVND (reference sequence). The CDR3 sequence is CASSIRGQVIYGYTF. CDR3 in DNA: TGTGCCAGTAGTATCAGGGGACAGGTGATCTATGGCTACACCTTC.